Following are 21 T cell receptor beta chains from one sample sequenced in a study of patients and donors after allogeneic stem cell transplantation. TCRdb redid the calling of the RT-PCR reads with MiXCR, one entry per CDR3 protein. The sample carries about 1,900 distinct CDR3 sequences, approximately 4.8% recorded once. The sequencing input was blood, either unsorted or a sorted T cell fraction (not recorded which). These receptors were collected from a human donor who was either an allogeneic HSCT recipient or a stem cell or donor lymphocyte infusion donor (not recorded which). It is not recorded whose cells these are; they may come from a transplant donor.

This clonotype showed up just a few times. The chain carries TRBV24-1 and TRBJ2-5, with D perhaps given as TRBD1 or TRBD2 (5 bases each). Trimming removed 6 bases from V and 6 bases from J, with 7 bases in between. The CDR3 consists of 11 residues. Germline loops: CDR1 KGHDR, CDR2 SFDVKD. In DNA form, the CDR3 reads TGTGCCACCAGTCAGGGACAGACCCAGTACTTC. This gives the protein CATSQGQTQYF.

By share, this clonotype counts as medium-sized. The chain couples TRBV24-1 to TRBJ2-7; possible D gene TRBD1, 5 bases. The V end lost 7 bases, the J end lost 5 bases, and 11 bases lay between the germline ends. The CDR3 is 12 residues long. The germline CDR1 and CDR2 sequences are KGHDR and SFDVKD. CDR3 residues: CATSRTGNEQYF. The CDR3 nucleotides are TGTGCCACCAGCAGAACAGGAAACGAGCAGTACTTC.

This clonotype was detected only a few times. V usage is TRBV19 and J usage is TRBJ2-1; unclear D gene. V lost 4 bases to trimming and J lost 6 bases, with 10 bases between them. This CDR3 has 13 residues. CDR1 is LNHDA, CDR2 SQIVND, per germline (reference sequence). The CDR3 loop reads CASSSGYLNEQFF. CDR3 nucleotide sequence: TGTGCCAGTAGTAGCGGCTACCTCAATGAGCAGTTCTTC. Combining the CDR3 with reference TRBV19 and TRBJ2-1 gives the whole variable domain DGGITQSPKYLFRKEGQNVTLSCEQNLNHDAMYWYRQDPGQGLRLIYYSQIVNDFQKGDIAEGYSVSREKKESFPLTVTSAQKNPTAFYLCASSSGYLNEQFFGPGTRLTVL.

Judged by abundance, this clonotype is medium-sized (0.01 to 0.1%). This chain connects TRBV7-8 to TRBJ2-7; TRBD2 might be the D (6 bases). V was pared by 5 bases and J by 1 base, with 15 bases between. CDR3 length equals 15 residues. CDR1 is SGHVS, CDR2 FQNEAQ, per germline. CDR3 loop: CASSLRDSYSYEQYF. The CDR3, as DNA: TGTGCCAGCAGCCTCCGGGACTCCTATTCCTACGAGCAGTACTTC.

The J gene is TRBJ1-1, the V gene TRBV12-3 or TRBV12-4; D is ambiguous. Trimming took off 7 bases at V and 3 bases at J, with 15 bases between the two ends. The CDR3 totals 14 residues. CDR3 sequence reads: CASNGWLQDTEAFF. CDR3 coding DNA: TGTGCCAGCAACGGTTGGCTCCAAGACACTGAAGCTTTCTTT.

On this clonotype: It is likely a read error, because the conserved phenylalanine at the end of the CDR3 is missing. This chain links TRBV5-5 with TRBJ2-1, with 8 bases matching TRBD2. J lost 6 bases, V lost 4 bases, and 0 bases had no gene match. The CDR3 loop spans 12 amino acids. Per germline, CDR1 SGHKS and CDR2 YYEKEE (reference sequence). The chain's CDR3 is CASSREGNEQFI. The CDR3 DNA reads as TGTGCCAGCAGCCGGGAGGGCAATGAGCAGTTCATC.

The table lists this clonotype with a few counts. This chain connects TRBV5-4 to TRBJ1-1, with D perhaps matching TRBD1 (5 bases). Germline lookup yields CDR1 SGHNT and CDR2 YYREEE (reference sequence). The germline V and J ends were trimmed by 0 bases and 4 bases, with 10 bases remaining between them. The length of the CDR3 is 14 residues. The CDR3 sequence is CASSLVRGSTEAFF. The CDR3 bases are TGTGCCAGCAGCTTGGTAAGGGGTAGCACTGAAGCTTTCTTT.

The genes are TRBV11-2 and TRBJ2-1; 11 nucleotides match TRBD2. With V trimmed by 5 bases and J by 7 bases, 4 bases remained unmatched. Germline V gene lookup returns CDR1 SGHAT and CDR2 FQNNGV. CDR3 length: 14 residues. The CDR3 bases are TGTGCCAGCAGCGCCGGACTAGCGGGTAATGAGCAGTTCTTC. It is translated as CASSAGLAGNEQFF.

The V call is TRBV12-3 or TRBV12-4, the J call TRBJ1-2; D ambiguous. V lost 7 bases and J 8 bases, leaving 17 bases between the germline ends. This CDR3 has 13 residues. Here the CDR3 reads CASTSVGVGGYTF. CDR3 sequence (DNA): TGTGCCAGCACCTCGGTAGGAGTTGGAGGCTACACCTTC.

CDR3 bases: TGTGCCAGCAGCCGAATCAGGGCCGGGGAGCTGTTTTTT. Translating it yields CASSRIRAGELFF. J is TRBJ2-2 and V is TRBV11-2, with D tentatively TRBD1 (5 bases). Germline V lookup: CDR1 SGHAT, CDR2 FQNNGV. Between the trimmed V and J ends, which lost 5 bases and 6 bases, there was a span of 10 bases. The CDR3 length is 13 residues.

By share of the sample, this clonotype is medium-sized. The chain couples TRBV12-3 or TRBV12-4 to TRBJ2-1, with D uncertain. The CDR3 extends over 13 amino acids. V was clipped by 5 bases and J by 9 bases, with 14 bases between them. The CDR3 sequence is CASSLSTRGEQFF. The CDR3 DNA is TGTGCCAGCAGTCTATCGACCCGCGGTGAGCAGTTCTTC.

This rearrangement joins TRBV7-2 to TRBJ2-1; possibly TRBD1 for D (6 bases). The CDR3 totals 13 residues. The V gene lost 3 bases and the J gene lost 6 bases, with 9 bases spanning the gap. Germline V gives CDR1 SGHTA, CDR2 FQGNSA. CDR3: CASSLDRINEQFF. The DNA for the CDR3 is TGTGCCAGCAGCTTGGACAGAATCAATGAGCAGTTCTTC.

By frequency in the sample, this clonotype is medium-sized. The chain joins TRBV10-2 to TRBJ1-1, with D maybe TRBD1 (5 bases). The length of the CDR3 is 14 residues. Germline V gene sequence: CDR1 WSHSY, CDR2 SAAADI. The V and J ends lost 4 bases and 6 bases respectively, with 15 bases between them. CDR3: CASSAAGYLPEAFF. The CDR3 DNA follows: TGCGCCAGCAGTGCGGCAGGGTATTTACCTGAAGCTTTCTTT.

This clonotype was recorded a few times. The CDR3 DNA is TGTGCCAGCAGCGTACTTCGTAGGCCGGAGAACACTGAAGCTTTCTTT. This encodes CASSVLRRPENTEAFF. The V gene is TRBV9, the J gene TRBJ1-1; D ambiguous. V lost 1 base, J lost 1 base, and 14 bases lay in between. CDR3 length: 16 residues. Per the germline V gene, CDR1 is SGDLS and CDR2 is YYNGEE.

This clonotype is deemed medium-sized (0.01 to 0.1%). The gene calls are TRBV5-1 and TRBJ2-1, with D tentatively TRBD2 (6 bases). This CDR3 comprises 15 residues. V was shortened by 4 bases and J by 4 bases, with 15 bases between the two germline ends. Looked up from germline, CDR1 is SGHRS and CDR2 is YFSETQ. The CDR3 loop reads CASSGSSGEYNEQFF. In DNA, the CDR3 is TGCGCCAGCAGCGGGAGCTCGGGAGAATACAATGAGCAGTTCTTC.

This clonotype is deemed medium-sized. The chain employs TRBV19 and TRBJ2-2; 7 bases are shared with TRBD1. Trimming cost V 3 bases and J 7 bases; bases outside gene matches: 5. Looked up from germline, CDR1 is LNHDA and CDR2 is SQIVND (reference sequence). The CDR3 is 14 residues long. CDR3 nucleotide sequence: TGTGCCAGTAGTATTCTGACAGGGCGCGGGGAGCTGTTTTTT. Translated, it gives CASSILTGRGELFF.

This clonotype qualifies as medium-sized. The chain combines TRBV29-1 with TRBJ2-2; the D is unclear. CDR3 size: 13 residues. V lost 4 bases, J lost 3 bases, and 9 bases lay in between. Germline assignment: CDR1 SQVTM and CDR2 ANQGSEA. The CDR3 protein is CSVVEGDTGELFF. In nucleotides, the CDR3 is TGCAGCGTTGTGGAAGGTGACACCGGGGAGCTGTTTTTT.

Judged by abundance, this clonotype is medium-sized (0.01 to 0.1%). The CDR3 DNA sequence: TGTGCCAGCAGTCAGGGCAGGGCAGAGACCCAGTACTTC. Its protein product is CASSQGRAETQYF. The chain employs TRBV6-2 or TRBV6-3 and TRBJ2-5; TRBD1 might be the D (5 bases). V was clipped by 5 bases and J by 4 bases, with 11 bases between them. This CDR3 region has 13 residues. Germline-derived CDR1 and CDR2 are MNHEY and SVGEGT.

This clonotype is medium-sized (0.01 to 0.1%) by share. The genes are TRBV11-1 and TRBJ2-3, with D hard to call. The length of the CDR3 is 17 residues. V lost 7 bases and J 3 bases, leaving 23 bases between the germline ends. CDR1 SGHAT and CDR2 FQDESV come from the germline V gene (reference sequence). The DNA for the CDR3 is TGTGCCAGCACCCCGGGCCTGGCGACTTACAGTACAGATACGCAGTATTTT. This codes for CASTPGLATYSTDTQYF.

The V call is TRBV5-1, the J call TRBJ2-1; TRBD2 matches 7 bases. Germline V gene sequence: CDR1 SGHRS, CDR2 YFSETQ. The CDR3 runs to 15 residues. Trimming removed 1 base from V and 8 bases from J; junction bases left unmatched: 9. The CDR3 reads CASSLTRLAVDEQFF. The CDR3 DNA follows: TGCGCCAGCAGCTTGACGAGACTAGCAGTCGATGAGCAGTTCTTC. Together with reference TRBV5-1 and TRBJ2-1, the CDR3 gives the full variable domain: KAGVTQTPRYLIKTRGQQVTLSCSPISGHRSVSWYQQTPGQGLQFLFEYFSETQRNKGNFPGRFSGRQFSNSRSEMNVSTLELGDSALYLCASSLTRLAVDEQFFGPGTRLTVL.

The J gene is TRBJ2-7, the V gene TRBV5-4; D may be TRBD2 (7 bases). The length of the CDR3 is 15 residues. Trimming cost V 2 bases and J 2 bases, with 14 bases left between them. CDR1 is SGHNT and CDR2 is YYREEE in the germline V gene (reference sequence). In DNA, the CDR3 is TGTGCCAGCAGCTTCCAGGGGAGGGGGACCTACGAGCAGTACTTC. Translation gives CASSFQGRGTYEQYF. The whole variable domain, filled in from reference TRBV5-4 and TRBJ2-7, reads ETGVTQSPTHLIKTRGQQVTLRCSSQSGHNTVSWYQQALGQGPQFIFQYYREEENGRGNFPPRFSGLQFPNYSSELNVNALELDDSALYLCASSFQGRGTYEQYFGPGTRLTVT.